A selection of T cell receptor beta chains follows, all from one sample in a study of shared clonotypes between healthy human individuals. The table came from immunoSEQ multiplex PCR; TCRdb's copy has only in-frame clones and leaves some out. The sample carries 1,500,000 or so clones, less than 99% recorded once. Sequencing input: naive CD4+ T cells sorted from blood. These receptors came from a man under 40 in good health. The CDR3 runs from the conserved cysteine through the conserved F or W. D genes are given only for firm matches. The listing skips clone size in some rows; elsewhere it reads once, few, many or a size class.

V: TRBV30; size: NA; J: TRBJ2-5; D: NA; DNA: TGTGCCTGGAGTGTGGGGGGGCCCCAGTACTTC; CDR3: CAWSVGGPQYF
V: TRBV11-2; size: NA; J: TRBJ2-1; D: NA; DNA: TGTGCCAGCAGCTTATCCCTCGGTAGGACTGCCGCGTTCTTC; CDR3: CASSLSLGRTAAFF
V: TRBV7-2; size: NA; J: TRBJ2-3; D: TRBD1; DNA: TGTGCCAGCAGCCCCGGACAGGGGACAGATACGCAGTATTTT; CDR3: CASSPGQGTDTQYF
V: TRBV28; size: NA; J: TRBJ1-4; D: NA; DNA: TGTGCCAGCAGTTTAGTGGGTAGGGGGGTTGAAACTAATGAAAAACTGTTTTTT; CDR3: CASSLVGRGVETNEKLFF
V: TRBV28; size: NA; J: TRBJ2-6; D: TRBD1; DNA: TGTGCCAGCAGGGACAGGGGGCGCGGGGCCAACGTCCTGACTTTC; CDR3: CASRDRGRGANVLTF
V: TRBV11-2; size: once; J: TRBJ2-1; D: NA; DNA: TGTGCCAGCAGCCCCCGGGGGTTGGGGACTCTAGATTACAATGAGCAGTTCTTC; CDR3: CASSPRGLGTLDYNEQFF
V: TRBV10-3; size: NA; J: TRBJ2-3; D: NA; DNA: TGTGCCATCAGTGAGTCGGCAGATACGCAGTATTTT; CDR3: CAISESADTQYF
V: TRBV9; size: NA; J: TRBJ1-5; D: NA; DNA: TGTGCCAGCAGCGTAGGGGGTGATAGCAATCAGCCCCAGCATTTT; CDR3: CASSVGGDSNQPQHF
V: TRBV20-1; size: NA; J: TRBJ1-2; D: NA; DNA: TGCAGTGCTAGAGACAGGGGAGGCTACACCTTC; CDR3: CSARDRGGYTF
V: TRBV7-9; size: NA; J: TRBJ2-7; D: TRBD1; DNA: TGTGCCAGCAGCCGGGACAGCCGCTCCTACGAGCAGTACTTC; CDR3: CASSRDSRSYEQYF
V: TRBV28; size: NA; J: TRBJ2-2; D: NA; DNA: TGTGCCAGCAGTTCCTCGGGGTACACCGGGGAGCTGTTTTTT; CDR3: CASSSSGYTGELFF
V: TRBV14; size: NA; J: TRBJ2-7; D: NA; DNA: TGTGCCAGCAGCCACAGGGCACTCTCCTACGAGCAGTACTTC; CDR3: CASSHRALSYEQYF
V: TRBV7-2; size: NA; J: TRBJ2-7; D: TRBD2; DNA: TGTGCCAGCAGCTTAGGGACTAGCGGGAGGTCGGTTTCCTACGAGCAGTACTTC; CDR3: CASSLGTSGRSVSYEQYF
V: TRBV28; size: NA; J: TRBJ2-7; D: NA; DNA: TGTGCCAGCAGTTTAAGTGAGGGCGAGCAGTACTTC; CDR3: CASSLSEGEQYF
V: TRBV6-5; size: NA; J: TRBJ2-7; D: TRBD2; DNA: TGTGCCAGCAGTTACGCGGGAGCGCCCTCCTACGAGCAGTACTTC; CDR3: CASSYAGAPSYEQYF
V: TRBV15; size: NA; J: TRBJ2-1; D: TRBD2; DNA: TGTGCCACCAGCAGAGCGATCGGCCGGGAGGGGAATGAGCAGTTCTTC; CDR3: CATSRAIGREGNEQFF
V: TRBV9; size: NA; J: TRBJ2-5; D: NA; DNA: TGTGCCAGCAGCGCGCTTGACTCGATCTTGGGAGAGACCCAGTACTTC; CDR3: CASSALDSILGETQYF
V: TRBV25-1; size: NA; J: TRBJ1-1; D: NA; DNA: TGTGCCAGCAGTAATTACAACGAGAACACTGAAGCTTTCTTT; CDR3: CASSNYNENTEAFF
V: TRBV4-2; size: NA; J: TRBJ2-1; D: NA; DNA: TGTGCCAGCAGCCAAGTTGTCCCCGACACTACGACTTACAATGAGCAGTTCTTC; CDR3: CASSQVVPDTTTYNEQFF
V: TRBV29-1; size: NA; J: TRBJ2-2; D: NA; DNA: TGCAGCGGTCGGGAGACCGGGGAGCTGTTTTTT; CDR3: CSGRETGELFF
V: TRBV6-5; size: NA; J: TRBJ2-7; D: NA; DNA: TGTGCCAGCAGTCCCACGGCGGGGTTGGTGCACGAGCAGTACTTC; CDR3: CASSPTAGLVHEQYF
V: TRBV7-7; size: NA; J: TRBJ2-7; D: TRBD1; DNA: TGTGCCAGCAGCCCCGGACAGGGCCCCTACGAGCAGTACTTC; CDR3: CASSPGQGPYEQYF
V: TRBV29-1; size: NA; J: TRBJ1-1; D: NA; DNA: TGCAGCGTTGGGGTGCGGGAGAACACTGAAGCTTTCTTT; CDR3: CSVGVRENTEAFF
V: TRBV11-2; size: NA; J: TRBJ2-1; D: NA; DNA: TGTGCCAGCAGCTTAGTAGGGGGAGGTGAGCAGTTCTTC; CDR3: CASSLVGGGEQFF
V: TRBV27; size: NA; J: TRBJ2-1; D: NA; DNA: TGTGCCAGCAGTTTCAATGAGCAGTTCTTC; CDR3: CASSFNEQFF
V: TRBV7-6; size: NA; J: TRBJ2-7; D: TRBD2; DNA: TGTGCCAGCAGCCCAACCCTAGCGGGAGACGAGCAGTACTTC; CDR3: CASSPTLAGDEQYF
V: TRBV7-2; size: NA; J: TRBJ1-5; D: NA; DNA: TGTGCCAGCAGCGTTGTGGCTAATCAGCCCCAGCATTTT; CDR3: CASSVVANQPQHF
V: TRBV10-2; size: NA; J: TRBJ2-3; D: NA; DNA: TGCGCCAGCAGTGAGTCGTGGGCTAGCGGCACAGATACGCAGTATTTT; CDR3: CASSESWASGTDTQYF
V: TRBV7-2; size: NA; J: TRBJ2-1; D: NA; DNA: TGTGCCAGCAGCTTAGGGCAGGGACCCTACAATGAGCAGTTCTTC; CDR3: CASSLGQGPYNEQFF
V: TRBV27; size: NA; J: TRBJ1-4; D: NA; DNA: TGTGCCAGCAGTTCGATGACTAATGAAAAACTGTTTTTT; CDR3: CASSSMTNEKLFF
V: TRBV7-3; size: NA; J: TRBJ2-1; D: TRBD2; DNA: TGTGCCAGCAGCTTTAGAGCGGGAGACAATGAGCAGTTCTTC; CDR3: CASSFRAGDNEQFF
V: TRBV6-6; size: NA; J: TRBJ1-1; D: NA; DNA: TGTGCCAGCAGTCCGACAGGGAACACTGAAGCTTTCTTT; CDR3: CASSPTGNTEAFF
V: TRBV28; size: NA; J: TRBJ1-5; D: NA; DNA: TGTGCCAGCAGTTTAGGGGGGTCCCCACATCAGCCCCAGCATTTT; CDR3: CASSLGGSPHQPQHF
V: TRBV27; size: once; J: TRBJ2-3; D: TRBD1; DNA: TGTGCCAGCAGTTTAACACCCTGGAACTTGGGGACAGGCCATGTTACCCCCACAGATACGCAGTATTTT; CDR3: CASSLTPWNLGTGHVTPTDTQYF
V: TRBV4-1; size: NA; J: TRBJ2-2; D: NA; DNA: TGCGCCAGCAGCCACCCGTGGAATGATGGGACCGGGGAGCTGTTTTTT; CDR3: CASSHPWNDGTGELFF
V: TRBV5-1; size: NA; J: TRBJ1-2; D: NA; DNA: TGCGCCAGCAGCTTGGGACAGGACGATATTCGGGGCTACACCTTC; CDR3: CASSLGQDDIRGYTF
V: TRBV5-1; size: NA; J: TRBJ1-4; D: TRBD1; DNA: TGCGCCAGCAGCTTGGTTCAGGGGACAGGGACCCTTGCAACTAATGAAAAACTGTTTTTT; CDR3: CASSLVQGTGTLATNEKLFF
V: TRBV10-3; size: NA; J: TRBJ1-1; D: NA; DNA: TGTGCCATCAAAGACGGGAGGGGGGGAGATGGCACTGAAGCTTTCTTT; CDR3: CAIKDGRGGDGTEAFF
V: TRBV7-9; size: NA; J: TRBJ2-3; D: TRBD1; DNA: TGTGCCAGCAGCTACAGGGGAAACACAGATACGCAGTATTTT; CDR3: CASSYRGNTDTQYF